This T cell receptor (beta chain) emerged from a study of T cells after yellow fever vaccination. Looking at the study overall: Separation of EM, EMRA, CM and Tscm memory subsets by sorting relied on CD3, CD45RA, CCR7 and CD95. Preparation of the low-cell-number fractions used SMART-Seq v4 Ultra Low Input.

V lost 0 bases to trimming and J lost 2 bases, with 8 bases between them. Germline V lookup: CDR1 SGHTA, CDR2 FQGNSA. CDR3 length: 14 residues. For TCR, cDNA came from 5'RACE template switching, which added a universal primer site and UMIs. TCRdb called the 5' RACE reads again in MiXCR, with one record for every CDR3 protein. The data contain tens of thousands of distinct CDR3 sequences, 5.5% of them singletons. This clonotype was seen at least ten times. Overall study results and limits: Overlap between CD4 and CD8 compartments was detected for a small share of clonotypes.

This receptor was taken from a man aged 25 to 40 who received the YFV17D yellow fever vaccine. The sequences come from PBMCs, either bulk or a sorted T-cell subset (CD4+, CD8+, memory, or dextramer-sorted; not recorded which), collected 15 days after the yellow fever booster vaccination. The chain is built from TRBV7-2 and TRBJ2-7; the D gene is possibly TRBD2 (6 bases). The CDR3 region has the DNA TGTGCCAGCAGCTTAGCTAGCGGTACCTACGAGCAGTACTTC. Its translation: CASSLASGTYEQYF.